Presented here are 14 T cell receptor beta chains from one specimen sequenced in a study of T cells in narcolepsy. Generated by immunoSEQ multiplex PCR, the TCRdb table keeps only in-frame clones and is missing some. The table includes roughly 30,000 clones, 70% to 80% detected once. What was sequenced was memory (CD45RA-) CD4+ T cells from blood. Receptors originate from a human donor in good health.

The sample holds a few counts of this clone. V gene TRBV6-5 combines with J gene TRBJ2-7; no definite D call. The germline V gene has CDR1 MNHEY and CDR2 SVGAGI. The CDR3 runs to 12 residues. Trimming cost V 1 base and J 2 bases, with 3 bases left between them. As DNA, the CDR3 is TGTGCCAGCAGTTACTACGCCTACGAGCAGTACTTC. Its translation: CASSYYAYEQYF.

The gene calls are TRBV6-1 and TRBJ2-7; 7 bases are a match to TRBD2. The CDR3 covers 15 residues. V lost 6 bases, J lost 4 bases, and 12 bases stayed unmatched. CDR1 and CDR2 (germline): MNHNS, SASEGT. Here the CDR3 DNA reads TGTGCCAGCAGGAGTCCGGGAGGCCCTTTTTACGAGCAGTACTTC. It yields the protein CASRSPGGPFYEQYF.

This clone was counted between two and nine times. J is TRBJ1-4 and V is TRBV19; possible D gene TRBD1, 6 bases. The ends were cut back, 7 bases at V and 8 bases at J, with 17 bases in the middle. CDR1 LNHDA and CDR2 SQIVND come from the germline V gene (reference sequence). The CDR3 totals 14 residues. This chain's CDR3 is CASTPTGQSEKLFF. The CDR3 DNA sequence: TGTGCCAGTACCCCCACAGGGCAGTCGGAAAAACTGTTTTTT.

V and J are TRBV7-4 and TRBJ1-1, with D possibly TRBD1 on 6 matching bases. V was cut by 5 bases and J by 1 base, with 11 bases left in between. CDR1 is SGHVT and CDR2 is SQSDAQ in the germline V gene. The CDR3 has 14 residues. In DNA form, the CDR3 reads TGTGCCAGCAGCCCGGGACATCCGAACACTGAAGCTTTCTTT. This encodes CASSPGHPNTEAFF.

In this sample, this clone turned up once. The V gene is TRBV6-5, the J gene TRBJ1-2, with unresolved D. CDR3 length equals 14 residues. CDR1 MNHEY and CDR2 SVGAGI come from the germline V gene. V lost 2 bases, J lost 4 bases, and 11 bases lay in between. The CDR3 nucleotides are TGTGCCAGCAGTTACACTTTAGATCCCTATGGCTACACCTTC. Translating it yields CASSYTLDPYGYTF.

This chain connects TRBV2 to TRBJ2-5; 9 bases fit TRBD1. The CDR3 loop spans 15 amino acids. CDR1 is SNHLY and CDR2 is FYNNEI in the germline V gene. The V gene end was trimmed by 6 bases and the J gene end by 2 bases; junction bases not matched to a gene: 7. The CDR3 coding sequence is TGTGCCAGCAGCGGGTCGGGACAGGGACAAGAGACCCAGTACTTC. Protein: CASSGSGQGQETQYF.

This clone was recorded a few times. This CDR3 is CASSFSGTSGRAYEQYF. For the CDR3, the DNA is TGTGCCAGCAGCTTCTCCGGGACTAGCGGGAGGGCCTACGAGCAGTACTTC. The J gene is TRBJ2-7, the V gene TRBV5-6, with TRBD2 identical over 16 bases. CDR3 size: 17 residues. Germline CDR1 and CDR2: SGHDT and YYEEEE. The ends lost 2 bases at V and 2 bases at J; junction bases unmatched: 4.

The chain recombines TRBV5-6 with TRBJ1-1; TRBD1 agrees at 8 bases. J gave up 2 bases and V 6 bases, and 9 bases lay outside the gene matches. The CDR3 runs 15 residues. CDR1 is SGHDT and CDR2 is YYEEEE in the germline V gene. The CDR3 is CASTSRGLGNTEAFF. The CDR3 nucleotides read TGTGCCAGCACATCCAGGGGGCTCGGAAACACTGAAGCTTTCTTT.

The chain's CDR3 is CASSLSTAPAYEQYF. CDR3 sequence (DNA): TGTGCCAGCAGCTTGAGTACTGCACCTGCCTACGAGCAGTACTTC. This chain uses TRBV5-4 with TRBJ2-7; D unresolved. The CDR3 runs 15 residues. CDR1 SGHNT and CDR2 YYREEE come from the germline V gene (reference sequence). V was cut by 1 base and J by 2 bases, with 13 bases left in between.

This clone was seen just once. This chain's CDR3 is CASSLAGSGPTNTGELFF. The DNA for the CDR3 is TGCGCCAGCAGCTTGGCCGGATCGGGGCCGACGAACACCGGGGAGCTGTTTTTT. The genes are TRBV5-1 and TRBJ2-2, with D perhaps matching TRBD1 or TRBD2 (5 bases each). Germline CDR1 and CDR2: SGHRS and YFSETQ. The V and J ends lost 0 bases and 0 bases respectively, with 15 bases between them. The CDR3 is made up of 18 amino acids.

The V call is TRBV19, the J call TRBJ1-5; the D is unclear. CDR3 length equals 14 residues. The V end was cut by 8 bases, the J end by 2 bases, with 13 bases between. CDR1 LNHDA and CDR2 SQIVND come from the germline V gene (reference sequence). The CDR3 DNA reads TGTGCCAGTGCCGGTCGATTGGGCAATCAGCCCCAGCATTTT. Its translation: CASAGRLGNQPQHF.

The chain uses TRBV18 and TRBJ2-1, with TRBD1 identical over 8 bases. Germline loops: CDR1 KGHSH, CDR2 LQKENI. Trimming removed 3 bases from V and 5 bases from J; junction bases left unmatched: 9. The CDR3 is 16 residues long. CDR3 residues: CASSPVRDRLNNEQFF. The DNA of the CDR3 is TGTGCCAGCTCACCGGTGCGGGACAGGCTAAACAATGAGCAGTTCTTC.

In its sample, this clone was seen a few times. V usage is TRBV5-6 and J usage is TRBJ2-3; the match to TRBD1 covers 9 bases. J was trimmed by 4 bases and V by 2 bases; bases with no gene match: 5. The CDR3 loop spans 15 amino acids. Germline values: CDR1 SGHDT, CDR2 YYEEEE. The CDR3 protein is CASSLQGAPADTQYF. CDR3 DNA: TGTGCCAGCAGCTTACAGGGGGCGCCCGCAGATACGCAGTATTTT.

The J gene is TRBJ2-1, the V gene TRBV11-3; 7 bases match TRBD1. CDR3 length: 14 residues. Trimming removed 5 bases from V and 7 bases from J; junction bases left unmatched: 8. Germline V gene lookup returns CDR1 SGHNT and CDR2 YENEEA. The DNA for the CDR3 is TGTGCCAGCAGCCATCGGGACAGCGCTAATGAGCAGTTCTTC. This sequence encodes CASSHRDSANEQFF. Using reference TRBV11-3 and TRBJ2-1 for the parts outside the CDR3, the full variable domain is EAGVVQSPRYKIIEKKQPVAFWCNPISGHNTLYWYLQNLGQGPELLIRYENEEAVDDSQLPKDRFSAERLKGVDSTLKIQPAELGDSAVYLCASSHRDSANEQFFGPGTRLTVL.